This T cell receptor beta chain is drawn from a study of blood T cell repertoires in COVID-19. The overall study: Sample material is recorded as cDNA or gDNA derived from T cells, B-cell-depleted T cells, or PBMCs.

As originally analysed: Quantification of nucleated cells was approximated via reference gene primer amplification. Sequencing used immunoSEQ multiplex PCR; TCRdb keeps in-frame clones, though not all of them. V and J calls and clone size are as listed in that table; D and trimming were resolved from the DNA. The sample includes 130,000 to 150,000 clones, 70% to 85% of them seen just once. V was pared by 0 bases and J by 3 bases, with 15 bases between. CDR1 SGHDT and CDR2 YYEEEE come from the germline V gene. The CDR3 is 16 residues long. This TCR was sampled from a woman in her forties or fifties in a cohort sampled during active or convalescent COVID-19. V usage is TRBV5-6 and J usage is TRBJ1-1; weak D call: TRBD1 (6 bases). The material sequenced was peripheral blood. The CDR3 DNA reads TGTGCCAGCAGCTTGGGTGCAGGGGTCGTGGACACTGAAGCTTTCTTT. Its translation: CASSLGAGVVDTEAFF.